The clone carrying this T cell receptor beta chain has only one observation. The sample comes from a study of blood T cell repertoires in COVID-19. Whole-study context: Researchers got acute and convalescent COVID-19 samples from the United States, Italy and Spain.

V lost 8 bases and J lost 4, with 11 bases in between. The CDR3 runs 13 residues. Enrolled through a virtual design, the participants were between roughly 18 and 90 years of age and came from around 25 US areas. As originally analysed: Nucleated cell counts were estimated from reference gene primer amplification. The protocol was immunoSEQ multiplex PCR, while the TCRdb copy is restricted to in-frame clones and leaves out a portion. V and J calls and clone size are copied from that table; D and trimming were computed from the DNA. The sample records about 170,000 clones, 79% being singletons. The clonotype comes from a woman aged 70-85 years in a cohort exposed to, infected with or recovered from COVID-19 (not recorded which). Sequenced input: PBMCs or T cells enriched from blood (not recorded which). V and J are TRBV12-3 or TRBV12-4 and TRBJ2-2; the D is unclear. This CDR3 is CASVRFGTGELFF. CDR3 coding DNA: TGTGCCAGCGTTCGGTTTGGCACCGGGGAGCTGTTTTTT.